This TCR beta chain stems from a study of T-cell reconstitution after alpha-beta-depleted transplantation in children. Unique molecular identifiers were incorporated during preparation of the TCRbeta library. TCRdb reprocessed the PCR reads via MiXCR and lists one record per CDR3 protein. The table has under 50,000 distinct CDR3 sequences, around 9.2% seen once. Germline trimming cut 4 bases from V and 10 bases from J; bases unmatched to any gene: 8. CDR1 is SGHVS, CDR2 FNYEAQ, per germline. This CDR3 has 13 residues. Remarks on this clonotype: What it binds is unknown. A single base separates this from a much larger clone, so it may be a read error.

Study observations and caveats: The study reportedly traced alpha-beta T cells about two months after transplant to several hundred expanded graft clones. At the one-year point after transplant, T-cell counts and TCRbeta diversity were found to come mostly from T cells that had been newly produced. From surviving recipient T cells and thymic progenitors came the high day-60 TCRbeta diversity observed in some patients.

The chain couples TRBV7-6 to TRBJ1-1; TRBD1 matches at 8 bases. The sample consisted of PBMCs, mostly from graft donor cells, taken 60 days after TCRalphabeta/CD19-depleted stem cell transplant. The source is a male patient between 2 and 10 years old who had a stem cell transplant for chronic granulomatous disease, so the T cells may come from the graft donor. CDR3 sequence reads: CASSSPGQDGAFF. For the CDR3, the DNA is TGTGCCAGCAGCTCCCCGGGACAGGATGGAGCTTTCTTT.